This TCR beta chain appears in the sequencing data of a study of blood T cell repertoires in COVID-19. The trim removed 0 bases at V and 1 base at J, leaving 5 bases unmatched. The germline V gene encodes CDR1 SGDLS and CDR2 YYNGEE. There are 16 residues in the CDR3. The method was immunoSEQ multiplex PCR; TCRdb's version includes in-frame clones alone and lacks a portion of them. The sample records about 400,000 clones, about 88% being singletons. This clone has only one observation. This same CDR3 is encoded by further DNA sequences in the sample. Sequences were obtained from peripheral blood. The rearrangement links TRBV9 to TRBJ2-5; 8 bases match TRBD2. This TCR came from a human donor in a cohort sampled during active COVID-19. The CDR3 nucleotides are TGTGCCAGCAGCGTAGGGGCGGGGGGACTCCAAGAGACCCAGTACTTC. This sequence encodes CASSVGAGGLQETQYF.